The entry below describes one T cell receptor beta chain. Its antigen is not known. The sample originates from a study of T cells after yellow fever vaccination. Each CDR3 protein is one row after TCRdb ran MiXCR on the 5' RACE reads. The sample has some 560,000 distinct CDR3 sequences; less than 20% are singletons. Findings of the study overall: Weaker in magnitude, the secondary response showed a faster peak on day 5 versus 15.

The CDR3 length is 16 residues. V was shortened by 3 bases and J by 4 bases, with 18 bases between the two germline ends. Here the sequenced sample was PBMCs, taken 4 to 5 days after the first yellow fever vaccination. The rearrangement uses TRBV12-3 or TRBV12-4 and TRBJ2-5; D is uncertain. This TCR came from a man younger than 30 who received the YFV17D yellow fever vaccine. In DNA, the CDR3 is TGTGCCAGCAGTTTCCGTGTGGGCCCAGAGCCAGAGACCCAGTACTTC. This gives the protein CASSFRVGPEPETQYF.